The 21 T cell receptor beta chains listed next were all sequenced from one sample in a study of regulatory and conventional T cells in RAG deficiency. The repertoire was sequenced with immunoSEQ multiplex PCR; TCRdb's copy has only in-frame clones and lacks some. The sample shows about 34,000 clones, about 76% of them seen only once. Genomic DNA came from blood conventional CD4+ T cells gated CD25-low CD127-high. This sample was shared with a second study, whose subject was regulatory T cells. This second study notes: Primers: 52 TRBV forward and 13 TRBJ reverse.

The specimen was CD4+ effector T cells sorted from blood. Every receptor here comes from a human donor in good health.

The chain combines TRBV18 with TRBJ2-1, with 15 bases that match TRBD2. This CDR3 spans 15 amino acids. CDR1 and CDR2 from the germline V gene are KGHSH and LQKENI. V shed 3 bases, J shed 8 bases, and the junction held 2 bases outside the gene matches. CDR3 sequence reads: CASSPGLAGGYEQFF. Here the CDR3 DNA reads TGTGCCAGCTCACCTGGACTAGCGGGGGGGTATGAGCAGTTCTTC.

The chain employs TRBV28 and TRBJ1-6, with D possibly TRBD1 on 6 matching bases. CDR1 MDHEN and CDR2 SYDVKM come from the germline V gene. The CDR3 is made up of 16 amino acids. The V end was cut by 5 bases, the J end by 3 bases, with 14 bases between. The DNA of the CDR3 is TGTGCCAGCAGTACGGAGGGGGGCATCTATAATTCACCCCTCCACTTT. Amino acids: CASSTEGGIYNSPLHF.

The chain combines TRBV27 with TRBJ2-7; the D gene is possibly TRBD1 (6 bases). The V end lost 5 bases, the J end lost 6 bases, and 14 bases lay between the germline ends. The CDR3 extends over 13 amino acids. Germline CDR1 is MNHEY and CDR2 is SMNVEV (reference sequence). CDR3 region: CASSPRTVPEQYF. Written as DNA, the CDR3 is TGTGCCAGCAGTCCCCGGACAGTTCCCGAGCAGTACTTC.

The rearrangement joins TRBV11-3 to TRBJ2-5, with 8 bases identical to TRBD2. The CDR3 contains 14 residues. Germline V CDR1 and CDR2: SGHNT, YENEEA. After removal of 4 bases from V and 5 bases from J, the junction contained 6 bases not matched to a gene. The CDR3 DNA sequence: TGTGCCAGCAGCTCCGGGGGGGCCGAGGAGACCCAGTACTTC. It yields the protein CASSSGGAEETQYF.

This chain links TRBV2 with TRBJ2-5; weak D call: TRBD2 (6 bases). V was shortened by 2 bases and J by 0 bases, with 7 bases between the two germline ends. The CDR3 extends over 14 amino acids. From germline, CDR1 is SNHLY and CDR2 FYNNEI. CDR3 sequence (DNA): TGTGCCAGCAGTGAAAGGGACTACCAAGAGACCCAGTACTTC. Protein product: CASSERDYQETQYF.

The chain joins TRBV4-1 to TRBJ1-6, with D possibly TRBD1 on 5 matching bases. The CDR3 consists of 17 residues. The V gene's germline CDR1 is MGHRA and CDR2 YSYEKL. The V gene lost 0 bases and the J gene lost 6 bases, with 15 bases spanning the gap. The CDR3 sequence is CASSQETREGRNSPLHF. CDR3 DNA: TGCGCCAGCAGCCAAGAAACCCGGGAGGGGCGTAATTCACCCCTCCACTTT.

This chain joins TRBV5-1 and TRBJ1-1; 7 bases align to TRBD1. Looked up from germline, CDR1 is SGHRS and CDR2 is YFSETQ. Trimming cost V 6 bases and J 0 bases; bases outside gene matches: 2. The CDR3 is 13 amino acids. CDR3 amino acids: CASTGQMNTEAFF. Here the CDR3 DNA reads TGCGCCAGCACGGGACAGATGAACACTGAAGCTTTCTTT.

On this clone: A junction boundary mismatches the germline segment, possibly from a read error. This chain uses TRBV9 with TRBJ1-3; 7 nucleotides agree with TRBD1. This CDR3 has 15 residues. Germline V CDR1 and CDR2: SGDLS, YYNGEE. The CDR3 loop reads CASSARGQSPHVKHF. The DNA of the CDR3 is TGTGCCAGCAGCGCCCGGGGACAGTCCCCTCACGTCAAACATTTT.

V and J are TRBV6-1 and TRBJ1-5; D gene uncertain. The CDR3 length is 13 residues. Looked up from germline, CDR1 is MNHNS and CDR2 is SASEGT. V was cut by 5 bases and J by 5 bases, with 10 bases left in between. DNA of the CDR3: TGTGCCAGCAGTAAGGGTGGGGATCAGCCCCAGCATTTT. This sequence encodes CASSKGGDQPQHF.

The V and J genes are TRBV20-1 and TRBJ1-5; possible D gene TRBD1, 5 bases. V was shortened by 5 bases and J by 7 bases, with 9 bases between the two germline ends. The CDR3 is 11 residues long. From germline, CDR1 is DFQATT and CDR2 SNEGSKA (reference sequence). This CDR3 reads CSAGGGQPQHF. In nucleotides, the CDR3 is TGCAGTGCTGGGGGTGGGCAGCCCCAGCATTTT.

The chain uses TRBV9 and TRBJ2-1; D remains ambiguous. Germline CDR1 SGDLS, CDR2 YYNGEE. Trimming pared 4 bases from V and 7 bases from J, leaving 15 bases between. The CDR3 length is 14 residues. The CDR3 nucleotides are TGTGCCAGCAGCCCCAACCTTTACGGGAATGAGCAGTTCTTC. It is translated as CASSPNLYGNEQFF.

The V gene is TRBV18, the J gene TRBJ2-3; weak D call: TRBD2 (7 bases). V was cut by 3 bases and J by 1 base, with 11 bases left in between. From germline, CDR1 is KGHSH and CDR2 LQKENI. The CDR3 is made up of 15 amino acids. In DNA, the CDR3 is TGTGCCAGCTCACCCCGGGGGGCCCGCACAGATACGCAGTATTTT. Translation: CASSPRGARTDTQYF. Together with reference TRBV18 and TRBJ2-3, the CDR3 gives the full variable domain: NAGVMQNPRHLVRRRGQEARLRCSPMKGHSHVYWYRQLPEEGLKFMVYLQKENIIDESGMPKERFSAEFPKEGPSILRIQQVVRGDSAAYFCASSPRGARTDTQYFGPGTRLTVL.

Remarks on this clone: This CDR3 is also generated by other DNA sequences in the sample. This chain uses TRBV20-1 with TRBJ1-1; a weak D match, TRBD1 (5 bases). The CDR3 is made up of 11 amino acids. Trimming removed 7 bases from V and 1 base from J, with 7 bases in between. CDR1 and CDR2 from the germline V gene are DFQATT and SNEGSKA (reference sequence). The CDR3 loop is CSVGGNTEAFF. The DNA for the CDR3 is TGCAGTGTGGGGGGGAACACTGAAGCTTTCTTT.

The V and J genes are TRBV5-4 and TRBJ1-1; weak D call: TRBD1 (6 bases). CDR1 is SGHNT and CDR2 is YYREEE in the germline V gene (reference sequence). The CDR3 extends over 14 amino acids. The V gene lost 4 bases and the J gene lost 5 bases, with 15 bases spanning the gap. CDR3 DNA sequence: TGTGCCAGCAGCGCCAGTACAGGGACGACTGAAGCTTTCTTT. Translating it yields CASSASTGTTEAFF.

This clone was seen just once. The chain couples TRBV15 to TRBJ2-7, with D unclear. The V gene lost 8 bases and the J gene lost 5 bases, with 13 bases spanning the gap. Germline CDR1 is LNHNV and CDR2 is YYDKDF (reference sequence). This CDR3 contains 12 residues. The CDR3 loop reads CATPSGSHEQYF. CDR3 in DNA: TGTGCCACCCCCTCGGGTTCCCACGAGCAGTACTTC.

The chain is built from TRBV5-4 and TRBJ2-5, with a tentative D call TRBD1 (6 bases). V was clipped by 0 bases and J by 5 bases, with 17 bases between them. The CDR3 is 16 residues long. Looked up from germline, CDR1 is SGHNT and CDR2 is YYREEE (reference sequence). The chain's CDR3 is CASSLGGLRRVETQYF. DNA for the CDR3: TGTGCCAGCAGCTTGGGGGGGCTCCGGCGCGTCGAGACCCAGTACTTC.

CDR3 in amino acids: CASSLPPKGYTF. CDR3 DNA: TGTGCCAGCAGCCTCCCCCCGAAGGGCTACACCTTC. This chain uses TRBV7-9 with TRBJ1-2; D remains unclear. Germline CDR1 is SEHNR and CDR2 is FQNEAQ (reference sequence). The V end lost 5 bases, the J end lost 8 bases, and 12 bases lay between the germline ends. The CDR3 length is 12 residues.

The chain employs TRBV5-1 and TRBJ2-1; 13 bases fit TRBD2. Germline V CDR1 and CDR2: SGHRS, YFSETQ. With V trimmed by 0 bases and J by 4 bases, 4 bases remained unmatched. The CDR3 extends over 17 amino acids. CDR3 region: CASSLGLAGGTYNEQFF. The CDR3 DNA reads TGCGCCAGCAGCTTGGGACTAGCGGGGGGAACGTACAATGAGCAGTTCTTC. Drawing the rest from reference TRBV5-1 and TRBJ2-1, the complete variable domain is KAGVTQTPRYLIKTRGQQVTLSCSPISGHRSVSWYQQTPGQGLQFLFEYFSETQRNKGNFPGRFSGRQFSNSRSEMNVSTLELGDSALYLCASSLGLAGGTYNEQFFGPGTRLTVL.

This clone was seen more than once but under ten times. The genes are TRBV6-1 and TRBJ2-2; unclear D gene. CDR1 MNHNS and CDR2 SASEGT come from the germline V gene. Trimming removed 5 bases at V and 4 bases at J, with 8 bases between. The CDR3 is made up of 13 amino acids. CDR3 coding DNA: TGTGCCAGCAGTCGAACTTCCACCGGGGAGCTGTTTTTT. Translation: CASSRTSTGELFF.

The chain employs TRBV7-3 and TRBJ2-3; 8 bases match TRBD1. The CDR3 loop spans 15 amino acids. The V and J ends lost 5 bases and 2 bases, in that order; junction bases with no gene match: 6. Per germline, CDR1 SGHTA and CDR2 FQGTGA. The CDR3 is CASSGDRSFTDTQYF. In DNA form, the CDR3 reads TGTGCCAGCAGCGGGGACAGGTCCTTCACAGATACGCAGTATTTT.

J is TRBJ1-1 and V is TRBV15; perhaps TRBD1 as D (5 bases). The V gene's germline CDR1 is LNHNV and CDR2 YYDKDF (reference sequence). The CDR3 loop spans 16 amino acids. With 1 base removed from V and 1 base from J, the gap between germline ends came to 13 bases. The CDR3, as DNA: TGTGCCACCAGCAGAGCCGGGGGAGGCACGAACACTGAAGCTTTCTTT. Protein sequence: CATSRAGGGTNTEAFF.